This TCR beta chain derives from a study of naive CD8 T cells in extremely preterm neonates. Regarding the study as a whole: Relative to older groups, preterm infants had shorter, less trimmed CDR3s with fewer N additions. Compared with all age groups, preterm neonates showed less repertoire richness. CDR3 nucleotide sharing was 2.7% in preterm, roughly 0.44% term, roughly 0.03% children, over 0.0085% adults.

A word on this clone: The antigen remains unidentified.

The repertoire was sequenced with immunoSEQ multiplex PCR; TCRdb's copy has only in-frame clones and lacks some. The sample has about 5,000 clones, 90% to 95% seen once. Extremely preterm deliveries at roughly 22-28 weeks of gestation provided the preterm samples. Mothers with known HIV infection were excluded. Sorted cells: live naive CD8+ T cells, CD45RA+CCR7+, Annexin V-negative. J lost 3 bases, V lost 1 base, and 8 bases had no gene match. This CDR3 is built from 17 residues. Germline V gene sequence: CDR1 MNHEY, CDR2 SMNVEV (reference sequence). This chain joins TRBV27 and TRBJ2-3; TRBD2 agrees at 9 bases. The TCR originated in a boy who was born preterm. Specimen: naive CD8+ T cells from cord blood. In DNA, the CDR3 is TGTGCCAGCAGTTTATGGGGTAGCGGGAGAGGGACAGATACGCAGTATTTT. This translates into CASSLWGSGRGTDTQYF.